This T cell receptor beta chain was sequenced for a study of neurological immune-mediated disorders. The CDR3 covers 15 residues. Germline V gene data show CDR1 as LGHDT and CDR2 as YNNKEL (reference sequence). Trimming took off 3 bases at V and 1 base at J, with 12 bases between the two ends. The unsorted libraries originated from 2 million PBMCs that had been stored at -80 C. TCRdb processed the 5' RACE reads anew with MiXCR; each CDR3 protein has one entry. The profile shows roughly 60,000 distinct CDR3 sequences, roughly 3.2% of them singletons. This clonotype was seen at least ten times. J is TRBJ1-1 and V is TRBV3-1; D possibly corresponds to TRBD1 (5 bases). The sequence derives from a woman aged 30 to 39 with multiple sclerosis. Specimen: PBMCs. Here the CDR3 DNA reads TGTGCCAGCAGCCACTTATTAACAGGGAACACTGAAGCTTTCTTT. Protein product: CASSHLLTGNTEAFF.